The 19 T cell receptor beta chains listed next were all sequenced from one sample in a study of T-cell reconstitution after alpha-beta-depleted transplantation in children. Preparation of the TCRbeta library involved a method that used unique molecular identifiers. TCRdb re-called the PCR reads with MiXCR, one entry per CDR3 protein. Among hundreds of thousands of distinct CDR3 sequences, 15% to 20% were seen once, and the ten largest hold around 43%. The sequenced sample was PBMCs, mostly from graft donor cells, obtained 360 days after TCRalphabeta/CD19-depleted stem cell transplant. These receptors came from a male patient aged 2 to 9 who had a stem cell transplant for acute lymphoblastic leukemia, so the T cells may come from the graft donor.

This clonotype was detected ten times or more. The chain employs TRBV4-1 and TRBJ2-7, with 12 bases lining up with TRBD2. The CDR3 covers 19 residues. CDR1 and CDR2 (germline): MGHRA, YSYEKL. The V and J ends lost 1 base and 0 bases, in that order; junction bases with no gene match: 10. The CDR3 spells CASSQVGASGRASSYEQYF. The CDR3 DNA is TGCGCCAGCAGCCAAGTGGGGGCTAGCGGGAGGGCCTCCTCCTACGAGCAGTACTTC.

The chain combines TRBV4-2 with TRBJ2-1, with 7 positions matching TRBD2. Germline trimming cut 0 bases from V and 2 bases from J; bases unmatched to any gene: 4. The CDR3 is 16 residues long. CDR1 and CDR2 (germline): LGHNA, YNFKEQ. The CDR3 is CASSQETSSTYNEQFF. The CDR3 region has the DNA TGTGCCAGCAGCCAAGAGACTAGCAGTACCTACAATGAGCAGTTCTTC.

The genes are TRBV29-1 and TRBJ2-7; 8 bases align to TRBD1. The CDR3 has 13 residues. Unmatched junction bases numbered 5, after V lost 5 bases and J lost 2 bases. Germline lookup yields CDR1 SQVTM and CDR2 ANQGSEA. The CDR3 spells CSVYLTGAYEQYF. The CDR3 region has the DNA TGCAGCGTTTACCTGACAGGGGCCTACGAGCAGTACTTC.

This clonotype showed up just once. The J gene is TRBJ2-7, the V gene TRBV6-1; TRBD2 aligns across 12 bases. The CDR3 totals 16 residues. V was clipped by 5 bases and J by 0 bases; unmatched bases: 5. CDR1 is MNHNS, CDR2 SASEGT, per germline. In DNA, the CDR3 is TGTGCCAGCAGTCGAATGACTAGCGGGAGCTCCTACGAGCAGTACTTC. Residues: CASSRMTSGSSYEQYF.

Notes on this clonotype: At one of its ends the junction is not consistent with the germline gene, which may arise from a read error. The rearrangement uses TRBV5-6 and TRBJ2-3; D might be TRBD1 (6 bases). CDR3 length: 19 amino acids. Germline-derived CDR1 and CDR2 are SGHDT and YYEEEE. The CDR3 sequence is CASSEINRVLRLSIDTQYF. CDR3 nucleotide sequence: TGTGCCAGCAGCGAGATTAACAGGGTCCTACGTCTTAGCATAGATACGCAGTATTTT.

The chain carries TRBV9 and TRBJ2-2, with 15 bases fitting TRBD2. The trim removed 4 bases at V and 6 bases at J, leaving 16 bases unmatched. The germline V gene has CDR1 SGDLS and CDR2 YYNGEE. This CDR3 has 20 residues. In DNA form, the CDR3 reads TGTGCCAGCAGCCAACGCCGGACTAGCGGGAGGGGAGAGAAGGCCGGGGAGCTGTTTTTT. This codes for CASSQRRTSGRGEKAGELFF.

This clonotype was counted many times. In DNA form, the CDR3 reads TGTGCCATCAGGCCCCAGGGAGGAAGCTCCTACAATGAGCAGTTCTTC. This codes for CAIRPQGGSSYNEQFF. The chain employs TRBV10-3 and TRBJ2-1, with D maybe TRBD2 (6 bases). V lost 6 bases and J lost 0, with 15 bases in between. Germline assignment: CDR1 ENHRY and CDR2 SYGVKD. There are 16 residues in the CDR3.

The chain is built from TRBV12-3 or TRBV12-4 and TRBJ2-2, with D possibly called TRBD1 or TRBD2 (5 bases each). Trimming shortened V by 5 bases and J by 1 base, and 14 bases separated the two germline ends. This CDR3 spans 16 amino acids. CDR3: CASSPTGTVNTGELFF. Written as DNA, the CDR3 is TGTGCCAGCAGTCCAACCGGGACCGTGAACACCGGGGAGCTGTTTTTT.

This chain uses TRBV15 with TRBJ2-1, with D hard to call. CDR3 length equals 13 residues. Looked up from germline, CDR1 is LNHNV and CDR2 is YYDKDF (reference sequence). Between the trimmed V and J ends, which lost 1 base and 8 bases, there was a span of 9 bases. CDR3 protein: CATSRGEWDEQFF. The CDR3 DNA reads TGTGCCACCAGCAGAGGCGAGTGGGATGAGCAGTTCTTC.

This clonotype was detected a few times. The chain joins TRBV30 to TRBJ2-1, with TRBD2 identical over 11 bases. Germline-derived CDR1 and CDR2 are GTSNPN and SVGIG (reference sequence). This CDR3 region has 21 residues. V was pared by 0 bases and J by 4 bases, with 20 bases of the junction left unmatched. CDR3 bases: TGTGCCTGGAGTGTGCGGGACAGGCGGGCTAGCGGGAGGTCCCATTACAATGAGCAGTTCTTC. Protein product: CAWSVRDRRASGRSHYNEQFF.

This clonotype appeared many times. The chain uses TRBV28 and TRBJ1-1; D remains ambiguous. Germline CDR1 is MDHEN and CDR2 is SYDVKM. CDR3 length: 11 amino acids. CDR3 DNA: TGTGCTATAGTGGCGAACACTGAAGCTTTCTTT. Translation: CAIVANTEAFF.

This CDR3 is CSARGLGYTSDTGELFF. Written as DNA, the CDR3 is TGCAGTGCTAGAGGGCTGGGTTACACTTCGGACACCGGGGAGCTGTTTTTT. The V call is TRBV20-1, the J call TRBJ2-2; D call uncertain. The CDR3 has 17 amino acids. The V gene lost 1 base and the J gene lost 3 bases, with 18 bases spanning the gap. Germline V lookup: CDR1 DFQATT, CDR2 SNEGSKA (reference sequence).

The CDR3: CASSLWLTGEPYEQYF. CDR3 coding DNA: TGTGCCAGCAGTTTATGGCTGACAGGGGAACCCTACGAGCAGTACTTC. The rearrangement uses TRBV28 and TRBJ2-7, with 8 bases fitting TRBD1. The germline gives CDR1 MDHEN, CDR2 SYDVKM. The CDR3 is made up of 16 amino acids. V shed 0 bases, J shed 2 bases, and the junction held 6 bases outside the gene matches.

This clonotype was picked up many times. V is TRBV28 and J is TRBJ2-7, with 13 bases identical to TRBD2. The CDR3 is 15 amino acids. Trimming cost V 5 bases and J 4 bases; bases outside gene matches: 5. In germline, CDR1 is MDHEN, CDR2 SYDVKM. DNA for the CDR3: TGTGCCAGCAGTGCACTAGCGGGAGGGCCTTACGAGCAGTACTTC. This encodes CASSALAGGPYEQYF. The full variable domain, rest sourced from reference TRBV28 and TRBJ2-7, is DVKVTQSSRYLVKRTGEKVFLECVQDMDHENMFWYRQDPGLGLRLIYFSYDVKMKEKGDIPEGYSVSREKKERFSLILESASTNQTSMYLCASSALAGGPYEQYFGPGTRLTVT.

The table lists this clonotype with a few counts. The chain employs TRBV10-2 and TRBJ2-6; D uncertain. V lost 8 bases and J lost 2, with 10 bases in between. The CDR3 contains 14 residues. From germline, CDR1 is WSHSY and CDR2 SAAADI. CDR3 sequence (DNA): TGCGCCAGCGCCGACAAGGCTGGGGCCAACGTCCTGACTTTC. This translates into CASADKAGANVLTF.

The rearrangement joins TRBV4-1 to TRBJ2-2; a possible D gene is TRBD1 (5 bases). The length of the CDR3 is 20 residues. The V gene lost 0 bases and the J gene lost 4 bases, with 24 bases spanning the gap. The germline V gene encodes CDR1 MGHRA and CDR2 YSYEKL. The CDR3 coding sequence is TGCGCCAGCAGCCAAGATTGGCCCAAGATTATAGCAGGGATCACCGGGGAGCTGTTTTTT. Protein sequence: CASSQDWPKIIAGITGELFF.

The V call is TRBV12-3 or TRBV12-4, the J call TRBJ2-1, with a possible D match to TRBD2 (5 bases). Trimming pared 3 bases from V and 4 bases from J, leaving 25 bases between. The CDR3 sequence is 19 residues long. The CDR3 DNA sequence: TGTGCCAGCAGTTTGGCCCGGAAGCGAGCTGAACGGGGTTACAATGAGCAGTTCTTC. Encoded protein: CASSLARKRAERGYNEQFF.

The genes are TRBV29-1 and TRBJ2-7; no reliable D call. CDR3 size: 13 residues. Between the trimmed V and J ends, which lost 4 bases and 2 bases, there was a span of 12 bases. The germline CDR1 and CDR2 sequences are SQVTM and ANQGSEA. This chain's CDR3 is CSVGETDPYEQYF. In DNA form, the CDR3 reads TGCAGCGTTGGGGAAACGGATCCCTACGAGCAGTACTTC.

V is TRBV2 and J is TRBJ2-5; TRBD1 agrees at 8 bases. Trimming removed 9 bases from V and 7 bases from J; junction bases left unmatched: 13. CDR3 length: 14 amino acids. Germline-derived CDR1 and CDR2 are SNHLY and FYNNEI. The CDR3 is CASSRQGIRGTQYF. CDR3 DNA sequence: TGTGCCAGTAGCCGACAGGGGATCCGAGGGACCCAGTACTTC.